The text below deals with one T cell receptor beta chain. There is no known antigen for this receptor. No much larger clonotype is one base removed from it; base qualities were not supplied. Relative to germline, V is 3 bases shorter and J is 9 bases shorter, with 20 bases between their ends. The germline V gene supplies CDR1 MGHRA and CDR2 YSYEKL. The CDR3 has 15 amino acids, counting the end cysteine and phenylalanine. The kept DNA is CDR3 alone, 45 bases in frame from the first base. Whole blood was collected in K2EDTA tubes by collaborating institutions according to the institutions' own protocols. For TCRbeta analysis, collaborators shipped samples in one of three forms: frozen whole blood, isolated PBMCs, or DNA extracted from either of those sample types. TCRbeta CDR3 regions were amplified from genomic DNA using the immunoSEQ Assay, a bias-controlled multiplex PCR. The paper's data handling went like this. Within the assay, amplification of reference gene primers was used to estimate how many nucleated cells each sample contained. To quantify the absolute abundance of each unique TCRbeta CDR3 rearrangement, sequence reads were collapsed and filtered. Productive Simpson clonality was computed per sample as the square root of Simpson's diversity index over productive rearrangements. In its TCRdb copy, this immuneACCESS table keeps in-frame sequences only and misses some clones. Where compared with another copy, unresolved V genes explain less than half of these, and the others have no known cause. V and J calls and clone size are given by that table; D and trimming were obtained from the DNA. This sample has over 120,000 clones in its table, and approximately 83% of those were observed once. The leading ten clones occupy 4% of the sample.

The entry originates in a study of blood T cell repertoires in COVID-19 (TCRdb year 2020). Study-level background: Samples covering the acute and convalescent phases of COVID-19 were provided by collaborators in the United States, Italy and Spain. The prospective study material was composed of cDNA or gDNA derived from T cells, B-cell-depleted T cells, or PBMCs. Deeply sampled blood TCRbeta repertoires from subjects exposed to, actively infected with, or recovered from COVID-19 were included in the dataset. The repertoires were made available in a free public database intended to serve as a resource for research on the immune response to SARS-CoV-2. The samples were drawn from the first 160 participants of the ongoing ImmuneRACE study and from 950 to 1,500 subjects provided by 6 global collaborators. The sample metadata nearly always contained a de-identified subject ID, COVID-19 status, age in years and sex. Where HLA class I and class II types were available, the types were taken from metadata supplied by the sample provider, not from assay-based typing.

Overall study results and their limits: The amount of clinical and demographic metadata varied by source and participant and was provided uncurated.

Sequencing was done on a sample of peripheral blood. The V and J segments used are TRBV4-1 and TRBJ1-1; the D segment could be TRBD1, given 6 matching bases. This clonotype originated in a woman aged 60-70 years with acute or convalescent COVID-19. This receptor has the CDR3 CASSHGPQTGRKAFF. Read as DNA, the sequence is TGCGCCAGCAGCCACGGACCCCAGACAGGACGGAAAGCTTTCTTT.